This T cell receptor (beta chain) is from a study of radiotherapy plus CTLA-4 blockade in lung cancer. Looking at the study overall: Objective response was observed in about 19% of patients, and disease control in less than 35%.

Of note for this clone: Its antigen is as yet unknown.

Focal radiation was given together with CTLA-4 blockade (ipilimumab) to patients with chemo-refractory metastatic non-small-cell lung cancer. Study-wide findings and caveats: Interferon-beta and early blood T cell clone dynamics reportedly predicted response best. Peripheral blood showed expansion of tumor-derived TCR clones after radiotherapy and ipilimumab.

The CDR3 totals 15 residues. Trimming left V 0 bases short and J 3 bases short, with 6 bases between. The V gene's germline CDR1 is WSHSY and CDR2 SAAADI. The protocol was immunoSEQ multiplex PCR, while the TCRdb copy is restricted to in-frame clones and leaves out a portion. The sample holds 60,000 or so clones; 77% are singletons and the top ten take less than 4%. The TCR originated in a human donor with non-small cell lung cancer who had a partial response to radiotherapy plus ipilimumab. This chain connects TRBV10-2 to TRBJ1-6; no firm D call. The sample in question was peripheral blood, obtained from a patient treated with radiotherapy plus ipilimumab. CDR3 DNA sequence: TGCGCCAGCAGTGAGTCAGCGAGCTATAATTCACCCCTCCACTTT. It yields the protein CASSESASYNSPLHF.